The following is a T cell receptor (beta chain) sequence with its context. This sample is drawn from a study of control samples from healthy donors and cancer patients. Germline CDR1 is MGHDK and CDR2 is SYGVNS. The CDR3 contains 15 residues. V was clipped by 4 bases and J by 2 bases, with 12 bases between them. Measured with immunoSEQ multiplex PCR; TCRdb has only the in-frame clones, and not every one. The data hold 60,000 to 70,000 clones, with over 65% observed a single time. Sequencing was done on a sample of PBMCs. V usage is TRBV25-1 and J usage is TRBJ2-1, with D possibly being TRBD2 (6 bases). The TCR sequence derives from a woman in her 50s with lung cancer. CDR3 nucleotide sequence: TGTGCCAGCAGTGGAATGCGGGGAACCTACAATGAGCAGTTCTTC. This translates into CASSGMRGTYNEQFF.